Listed below are T cell receptor beta chains from one sample, sequenced in a study of brain metastases from non-small cell lung cancer. Sequenced by immunoSEQ multiplex PCR; TCRdb stores in-frame clones only, minus some. The data show about 1,500 clones, about 91% seen once. Specimen: tumor-adjacent normal tissue. The source of these receptors is a donor older than 35 with non-small cell lung cancer. CDR3s include the opening cysteine and the closing phenylalanine or tryptophan. D genes are given only for firm matches. Size values are once, few and many counts, or a class for expanded clones, and some rows have none.

J gene: TRBJ2-1; clone size: few; V gene: TRBV5-6; D gene: NA; CDR3 protein: CASSGRVNEQFF; CDR3 DNA: TGTGCCAGCAGCGGCAGGGTGAATGAGCAGTTCTTC
J gene: TRBJ2-5; clone size: NA; V gene: TRBV6-5; D gene: TRBD1; CDR3 protein: CASSRGGIIETQYF; CDR3 DNA: TGTGCCAGCAGTCGAGGGGGCATAATAGAGACCCAGTACTTC
J gene: TRBJ1-1; clone size: NA; V gene: TRBV7-2; D gene: NA; CDR3 protein: CASSFGGRLDTEAFF; CDR3 DNA: TGTGCCAGCAGCTTCGGGGGGCGCCTGGACACTGAAGCTTTCTTT
J gene: TRBJ2-1; clone size: NA; V gene: TRBV12-3/TRBV12-4; D gene: NA; CDR3 protein: CASSSRGLGEQFF; CDR3 DNA: TGTGCCAGCAGTTCGCGGGGTCTCGGTGAGCAGTTCTTC
J gene: TRBJ2-5; clone size: NA; V gene: TRBV7-6; D gene: NA; CDR3 protein: CASSLSTPDGETQYF; CDR3 DNA: TGTGCCAGCAGCTTATCTACACCGGACGGGGAGACCCAGTACTTC
J gene: TRBJ2-2; clone size: NA; V gene: TRBV7-3; D gene: TRBD2; CDR3 protein: CASSLIAGAGTGELFF; CDR3 DNA: TGTGCCAGTTCTCTAATAGCGGGAGCGGGGACCGGGGAGCTGTTTTTT
J gene: TRBJ2-7; clone size: NA; V gene: TRBV6-5; D gene: NA; CDR3 protein: CATKRDFQGSYEQYF; CDR3 DNA: TGTGCCACCAAAAGGGACTTTCAAGGAAGCTACGAGCAGTACTTC
J gene: TRBJ2-7; clone size: NA; V gene: TRBV4-3; D gene: NA; CDR3 protein: CASSQDNPGPSYEQYF; CDR3 DNA: TGCGCCAGCAGCCAAGATAACCCGGGTCCCTCCTACGAGCAGTACTTC
J gene: TRBJ1-5; clone size: NA; V gene: TRBV28; D gene: NA; CDR3 protein: CASRTAPEGPQHF; CDR3 DNA: TGTGCCAGCAGGACCGCACCTGAGGGGCCCCAGCATTTT
J gene: TRBJ2-3; clone size: NA; V gene: TRBV5-1; D gene: TRBD2; CDR3 protein: CASSSLAGLSTDTQYF; CDR3 DNA: TGCGCCAGCAGCTCTCTAGCGGGCCTTAGCACAGATACGCAGTATTTT